This T cell receptor (beta chain) was sequenced during a study of blood T cell repertoires in COVID-19. Background on the study: Collection of acute and convalescent COVID-19 samples took place in the United States, Italy and Spain.

The ends lost 5 bases at V and 6 bases at J; junction bases unmatched: 12. CDR1 and CDR2 from the germline V gene are SEHNR and FQNEAQ (reference sequence). The CDR3 covers 16 residues. Original analysis: Nucleated cell number was recorded as an estimate derived from reference gene primer amplification. TCRdb's table, derived via immunoSEQ multiplex PCR, lists solely in-frame clones and lacks some. Clone size and V and J calls were adopted from that table, with D and trimming inferred from the DNA. The profile shows about 50,000 clones, 80% to 90% of them singletons. J is TRBJ1-1 and V is TRBV7-9; 10 bases agree with TRBD1. The TCR was taken from a woman aged 80 or older with COVID-19, enrolled during active disease. The sequencing sample was made of peripheral blood. CDR3 bases: TGTGCCAGCAGCGTTCAATTCGGGACAGGGGACGCTGAAGCTTTCTTT. Its protein product is CASSVQFGTGDAEAFF.